These 27 T cell receptor beta chains were sequenced from one sample in a study of blood T cell repertoires in COVID-19. Assay: immunoSEQ multiplex PCR; the TCRdb copy retains only in-frame clones and omits some. The data show 200,000 to 300,000 clones, approximately 88% seen once. Input material: PBMCs or T cells enriched from blood (not recorded which). Receptors originate from a woman aged 35 to 49 with acute COVID-19.

The rearrangement joins TRBV28 to TRBJ2-5, with 8 bases lining up with TRBD2. CDR1 is MDHEN, CDR2 SYDVKM, per germline. This CDR3 contains 15 residues. Trimming at V came to 3 bases and at J to 6 bases, leaving 9 bases not matched to a gene. The CDR3 reads CASSFNREGRKTQYF. The CDR3 DNA sequence: TGTGCCAGCAGTTTTAACCGGGAGGGCCGGAAGACCCAGTACTTC.

The chain has TRBV28 and TRBJ1-3, with a tentative D call TRBD1 (6 bases). CDR3 length equals 16 residues. CDR1 is MDHEN, CDR2 SYDVKM, per germline. V lost 6 bases and J 7 bases, leaving 22 bases between the germline ends. The CDR3 DNA sequence: TGTGCCAGCAGGGGGGGCGGGGGACGAGGGAGGAACACCATATATTTT. Translation gives CASRGGGGRGRNTIYF. The variable domain in full, with the rest retrieved from reference TRBV28 and TRBJ1-3, is DVKVTQSSRYLVKRTGEKVFLECVQDMDHENMFWYRQDPGLGLRLIYFSYDVKMKEKGDIPEGYSVSREKKERFSLILESASTNQTSMYLCASRGGGGRGRNTIYFGEGSWLTVV.

CDR3 in amino acids: CASSPRVLGASGNTIYF. The CDR3 DNA follows: TGTGCCAGCTCACCTAGGGTCCTGGGGGCCTCTGGAAACACCATATATTTT. V usage is TRBV18 and J usage is TRBJ1-3, with D possibly matching TRBD1 (6 bases). CDR1 and CDR2 (germline): KGHSH, LQKENI. The germline V and J ends were trimmed by 3 bases and 0 bases, with 15 bases remaining between them. The CDR3 is made up of 17 amino acids. Variable domain in full (rest from reference TRBV18 and TRBJ1-3): NAGVMQNPRHLVRRRGQEARLRCSPMKGHSHVYWYRQLPEEGLKFMVYLQKENIIDESGMPKERFSAEFPKEGPSILRIQQVVRGDSAAYFCASSPRVLGASGNTIYFGEGSWLTVV.

CDR3 loop: CASSLDTAEAFF. In nucleotides, the CDR3 is TGCGCCAGCAGCTTGGATACTGCTGAAGCTTTCTTT. The gene calls are TRBV5-1 and TRBJ1-1; no reliable D call. The CDR3 length is 12 residues. V was pared by 0 bases and J by 6 bases, with 6 bases between. Germline values: CDR1 SGHRS, CDR2 YFSETQ.

The CDR3 coding sequence is TGCGCCAGCAGCTTGGCTTTGTCAGGGATCAATGAGCAGTTCTTC. This sequence encodes CASSLALSGINEQFF. The genes are TRBV5-1 and TRBJ2-1; D might be TRBD1 (5 bases). Per the germline V gene, CDR1 is SGHRS and CDR2 is YFSETQ. The length of the CDR3 is 15 residues. The V gene lost 0 bases and the J gene lost 6 bases, with 13 bases spanning the gap.

The chain links TRBV28 to TRBJ1-1, with TRBD1 matching 8 bases. Germline loops: CDR1 MDHEN, CDR2 SYDVKM. The CDR3 consists of 14 residues. V was clipped by 4 bases and J by 3 bases; unmatched bases: 4. CDR3 sequence (DNA): TGTGCCAGCAGTTCCGCAGGGGGCGACACTGAAGCTTTCTTT. Translation: CASSSAGGDTEAFF.

This sequence joins TRBV9 and TRBJ2-1; possibly TRBD1 for D (6 bases). V lost 0 bases and J lost 0, with 7 bases in between. The CDR3 has 15 amino acids. The germline V gene encodes CDR1 SGDLS and CDR2 YYNGEE. The CDR3 region has the DNA TGTGCCAGCAGCGTAGTACAGGGCTCCTACAATGAGCAGTTCTTC. Translated, it gives CASSVVQGSYNEQFF.

The chain couples TRBV18 to TRBJ1-1; no firm D call. Trimming removed 6 bases at V and 5 bases at J, with 19 bases between. Germline values: CDR1 KGHSH, CDR2 LQKENI. The CDR3 runs to 15 residues. In nucleotides, the CDR3 is TGTGCCAGCTCCCCCCTTTTTACCGATGAGACTGAAGCTTTCTTT. Residues: CASSPLFTDETEAFF.

This clone was detected a few times. The chain carries TRBV15 and TRBJ2-1; unclear D gene. The germline CDR1 and CDR2 sequences are LNHNV and YYDKDF (reference sequence). The V and J ends lost 2 bases and 6 bases respectively, with 11 bases between them. The CDR3 extends over 14 amino acids. The CDR3 DNA reads as TGTGCCACCAGCAGATTGGTAGAGTCCAATGAGCAGTTCTTC. This sequence encodes CATSRLVESNEQFF.

The sample holds one count of this clone. V is TRBV3-1 (or the pseudogene TRBV3-2) and J is TRBJ2-1, with a weak D call TRBD1 (5 bases). Germline assignment: CDR1 LGHDT and CDR2 YNNKEL (reference sequence). The V and J ends lost 2 bases and 4 bases respectively, with 9 bases between them. CDR3 length: 14 residues. The DNA of the CDR3 is TGTGCCAGCAGCCAAACGACAGCTTACAATGAGCAGTTCTTC. This gives the protein CASSQTTAYNEQFF.

This chain links TRBV7-6 with TRBJ2-5; D ambiguous. V lost 1 base and J 3 bases, leaving 6 bases between the germline ends. Germline CDR1 SGHVS, CDR2 FNYEAQ. The CDR3 covers 13 residues. The CDR3, as DNA: TGTGCCAGCAGCTTAGGCGTAGAAGAGACCCAGTACTTC. Protein sequence: CASSLGVEETQYF.

The chain recombines TRBV19 with TRBJ2-7; D call uncertain. CDR3 length: 16 amino acids. V gave up 2 bases and J gave up 0 bases, with 14 bases separating them. Germline CDR1 is LNHDA and CDR2 is SQIVND (reference sequence). CDR3 loop: CASSITTLSSSYEQYF. The CDR3 DNA reads as TGTGCCAGTAGTATAACCACTCTCTCCTCCTCCTACGAGCAGTACTTC.

In its sample, this clone was seen many times. The chain combines TRBV27 with TRBJ1-3, with 7 bases identical to TRBD1. Germline V gene lookup returns CDR1 MNHEY and CDR2 SMNVEV (reference sequence). The ends lost 4 bases at V and 0 bases at J; junction bases unmatched: 18. This CDR3 spans 20 amino acids. The CDR3: CASSSHDRDSYTYSGNTIYF. The CDR3 nucleotides read TGTGCCAGCAGTTCCCATGATAGGGACAGCTACACTTACTCTGGAAACACCATATATTTT.

This clone was counted a few times. V and J are TRBV5-8 and TRBJ2-6; the D gene is possibly TRBD2 (6 bases). The CDR3 sequence is 15 residues long. The germline V and J ends were trimmed by 4 bases and 2 bases, with 10 bases remaining between them. Germline values: CDR1 SGHTS, CDR2 YDEGEE. The CDR3 bases are TGTGCCAGCAGCATCCCGGGGGCTGGGGCCAACGTCCTGACTTTC. Residues: CASSIPGAGANVLTF.

The CDR3 DNA is TGTGCCAGCAGCTTGGCCTCCTTGGACAGGGGGCGCCATCAGCCCCAGCATTTT. Its protein is CASSLASLDRGRHQPQHF. The V and J genes are TRBV5-8 and TRBJ1-5; the match to TRBD1 covers 11 bases. The CDR3 has 18 amino acids. V trimming: 0 bases; J trimming: 5 bases; junction bases outside the gene matches: 10. Germline CDR1 reads SGHTS; CDR2 reads YDEGEE.

The chain recombines TRBV5-5 with TRBJ2-1, with TRBD1 matching over 9 bases. The CDR3 runs 16 residues. In germline, CDR1 is SGHKS, CDR2 YYEKEE (reference sequence). The V segment lost 0 bases and the J segment 6 bases; nucleotides outside the gene matches: 7. CDR3 region: CASSLVDRGSSNEQFF. The CDR3 nucleotides read TGTGCCAGCAGCTTGGTAGACAGGGGGTCGTCCAATGAGCAGTTCTTC.

The chain carries TRBV19 and TRBJ2-7; D is unresolved. The CDR3 is 11 residues long. Germline V gene lookup returns CDR1 LNHDA and CDR2 SQIVND (reference sequence). V lost 6 bases and J lost 3, with 6 bases in between. The CDR3 spells CASRWHYEQYV. The CDR3 DNA reads as TGTGCCAGTAGGTGGCACTACGAGCAGTACGTC.

The CDR3 loop is CASSQDRGHHGYTF. For the CDR3, the DNA is TGTGCCAGCAGCCAAGATCGGGGTCATCATGGCTACACCTTC. The rearrangement joins TRBV14 to TRBJ1-2; D gene ambiguous. V was trimmed by 0 bases and J by 6 bases, leaving 11 bases between them. Germline-derived CDR1 and CDR2 are SGHDN and FVKESK. The CDR3 runs 14 residues.

V usage is TRBV5-8 and J usage is TRBJ1-1, with D perhaps TRBD1 (6 bases). Trimming stripped 5 bases from V and 7 bases from J, with 15 bases between. CDR1 and CDR2 (germline): SGHTS, YDEGEE. There are 13 residues in the CDR3. In DNA form, the CDR3 reads TGTGCCAGCAGAATAACAGGGTCTGGTGAAGCTTTCTTT. This translates into CASRITGSGEAFF.

The chain recombines TRBV11-2 with TRBJ2-7, with D uncertain. The CDR3 has 12 residues. Trimming cost V 1 base and J 4 bases, with 5 bases left between them. Per germline, CDR1 SGHAT and CDR2 FQNNGV. The CDR3 spells CASSLGAYEQYF. The CDR3 nucleotides are TGTGCCAGCAGCTTAGGAGCTTACGAGCAGTACTTC.

The rearrangement uses TRBV27 and TRBJ1-1; perhaps TRBD1 as D (5 bases). V was trimmed by 5 bases and J by 4 bases, leaving 38 bases between them. Germline V lookup: CDR1 MNHEY, CDR2 SMNVEV (reference sequence). The CDR3 runs 22 residues. CDR3 nucleotides: TGTGCCAGCAGTGCCCTGGGTTGGGTCAGAAAAAGCGCGGGGAAGGGGAGCACTGAAGCTTTCTTT. Translated, it gives CASSALGWVRKSAGKGSTEAFF.

The V gene is TRBV5-1, the J gene TRBJ2-1, with TRBD2 matching over 11 bases. The CDR3 runs 19 residues. Germline V CDR1 and CDR2: SGHRS, YFSETQ. Trimming took 1 base from V and 0 from J; bases not matched to a gene: 9. The CDR3 DNA follows: TGCGCCAGCAGCTTGCCGGCGACTAGCGGGGCGAGCTCCTACAATGAGCAGTTCTTC. Amino acids: CASSLPATSGASSYNEQFF.

The chain uses TRBV6-5 and TRBJ1-6, with D possibly being TRBD1 (6 bases). This CDR3 has 15 residues. CDR1 is MNHEY and CDR2 is SVGAGI in the germline V gene. V was cut by 1 base and J by 7 bases, with 11 bases left in between. Written as DNA, the CDR3 is TGTGCCAGCAGTTACTTTCAGGGGCGGAATTCACCCCTCCACTTT. Protein sequence: CASSYFQGRNSPLHF.

This chain joins TRBV5-1 and TRBJ2-5, with TRBD2 matching over 7 bases. Germline values: CDR1 SGHRS, CDR2 YFSETQ. The V and J ends lost 0 bases and 1 base, in that order; junction bases with no gene match: 3. The length of the CDR3 is 15 residues. The CDR3 DNA is TGCGCCAGCAGCTTGGCGGGCGGGAGCCAAGAGACCCAGTACTTC. Translating gives CASSLAGGSQETQYF.

The chain carries TRBV11-2 and TRBJ1-5; D remains ambiguous. The V end lost 4 bases, the J end lost 3 bases, and 13 bases lay between the germline ends. Germline loops: CDR1 SGHAT, CDR2 FQNNGV. This CDR3 contains 15 residues. As DNA, the CDR3 is TGTGCCAGCAGCTCTTTATACGGGATCAATCAGCCCCAGCATTTT. Translating it yields CASSSLYGINQPQHF.

The chain links TRBV5-6 to TRBJ2-5; maybe TRBD1 (5 bases). This CDR3 has 15 amino acids. V was shortened by 4 bases and J by 9 bases, with 22 bases between the two germline ends. CDR1 and CDR2 (germline): SGHDT, YYEEEE. This chain's CDR3 is CASSSRVSSFQAQYF. DNA of the CDR3: TGTGCCAGCAGCAGCAGGGTGTCTTCATTTCAGGCCCAGTACTTC.

This clone showed up just once. This chain connects TRBV6-2 or TRBV6-3 to TRBJ2-5; 7 positions match TRBD2. Germline lookup yields CDR1 MNHEY and CDR2 SVGEGT. The CDR3 sequence is 14 residues long. J gave up 5 bases and V 0 bases, and 3 bases lay outside the gene matches. The CDR3 nucleotides are TGTGCCAGCAGTTACTCTGCTAGCGGTGAGACCCAGTACTTC. Its protein product is CASSYSASGETQYF.